This T cell receptor (beta chain) was observed in a study of CD8 T cells in Susac syndrome. RNA was extracted with the RNeasy kit, and a quantity of about 0.45 to 1 ug was reverse transcribed using random hexamers. Amplification of TCR beta CDR3 used immunoSEQ multiplex PCR across 54 Vbeta and 13 Jbeta. TCRdb called the immunoSEQ multiplex PCR reads again in MiXCR, with one record for every CDR3 protein. This table holds about 100,000 distinct CDR3 sequences, approximately 92% found once. Sequencing of TCR beta covered CD8+ and CD4+ T cells obtained from blood. Negative magnetic isolation gave CD8+ and CD4+ cells; FACS enriched CD8+ TEMRA. V gave up 4 bases and J gave up 4 bases, with 10 bases separating them. The length of the CDR3 is 13 residues. The germline CDR1 and CDR2 sequences are LNHDA and SQIVND (reference sequence).

V usage is TRBV19 and J usage is TRBJ1-2; D gene uncertain. The TCR comes from a human donor in good health. Sequenced input: CD8+ T cells from PBMCs. The CDR3 protein is CASSTLSLYGYTF. CDR3 DNA sequence: TGTGCCAGTAGTACCTTATCCCTCTATGGCTACACCTTC.